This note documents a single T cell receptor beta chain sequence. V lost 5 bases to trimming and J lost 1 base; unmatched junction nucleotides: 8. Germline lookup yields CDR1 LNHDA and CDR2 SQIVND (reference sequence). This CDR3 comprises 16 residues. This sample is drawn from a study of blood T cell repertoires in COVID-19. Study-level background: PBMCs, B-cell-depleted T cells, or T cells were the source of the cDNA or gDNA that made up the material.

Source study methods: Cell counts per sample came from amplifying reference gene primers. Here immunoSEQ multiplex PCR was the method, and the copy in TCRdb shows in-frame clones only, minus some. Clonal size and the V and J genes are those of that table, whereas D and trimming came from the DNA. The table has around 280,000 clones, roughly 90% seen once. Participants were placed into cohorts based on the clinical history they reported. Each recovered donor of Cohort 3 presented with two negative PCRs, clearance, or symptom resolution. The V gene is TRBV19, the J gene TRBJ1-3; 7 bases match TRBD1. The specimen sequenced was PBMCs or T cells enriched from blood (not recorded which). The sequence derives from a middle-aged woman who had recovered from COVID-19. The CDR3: CASSAPGQDSGNTIYF. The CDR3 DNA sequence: TGTGCCAGTAGTGCCCCTGGACAGGATTCTGGAAACACCATATATTTT.